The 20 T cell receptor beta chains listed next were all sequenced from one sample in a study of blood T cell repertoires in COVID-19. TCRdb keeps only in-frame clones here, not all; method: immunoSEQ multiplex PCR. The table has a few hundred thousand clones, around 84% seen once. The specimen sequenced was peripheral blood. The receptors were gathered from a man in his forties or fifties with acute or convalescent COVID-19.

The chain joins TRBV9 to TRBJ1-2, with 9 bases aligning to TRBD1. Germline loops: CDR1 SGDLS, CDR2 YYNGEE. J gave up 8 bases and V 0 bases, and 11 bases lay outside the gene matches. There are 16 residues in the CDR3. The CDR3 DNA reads TGTGCCAGCAGCGTAGGGAACTTGTGGGACAGGGTGGGCTACACCTTC. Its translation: CASSVGNLWDRVGYTF.

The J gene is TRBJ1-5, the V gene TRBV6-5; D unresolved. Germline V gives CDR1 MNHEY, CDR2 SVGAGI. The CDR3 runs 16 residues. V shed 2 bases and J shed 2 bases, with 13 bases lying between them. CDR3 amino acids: CASSYRFTVGNQPQHF. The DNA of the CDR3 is TGTGCCAGCAGTTACCGGTTCACCGTGGGCAATCAGCCCCAGCATTTT.

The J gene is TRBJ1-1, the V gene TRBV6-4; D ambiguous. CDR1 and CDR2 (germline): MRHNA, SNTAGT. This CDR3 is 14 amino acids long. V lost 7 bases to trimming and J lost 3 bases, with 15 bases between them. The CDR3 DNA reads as TGTGCCAGCACACAACTACACGGGGACACTGAAGCTTTCTTT. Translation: CASTQLHGDTEAFF.

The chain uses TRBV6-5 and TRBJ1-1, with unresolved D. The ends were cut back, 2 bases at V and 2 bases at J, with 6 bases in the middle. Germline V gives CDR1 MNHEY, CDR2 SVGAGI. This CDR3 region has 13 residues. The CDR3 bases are TGTGCCAGCAGTTACGCGATTAACACTGAAGCTTTCTTT. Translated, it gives CASSYAINTEAFF.

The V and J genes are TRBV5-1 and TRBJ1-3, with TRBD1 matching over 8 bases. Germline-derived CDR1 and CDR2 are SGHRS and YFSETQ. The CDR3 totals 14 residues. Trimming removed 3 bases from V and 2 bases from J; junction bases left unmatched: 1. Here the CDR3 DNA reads TGCGCCAGCAGCTGGGGACAGGCTGGAAACACCATATATTTT. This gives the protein CASSWGQAGNTIYF.

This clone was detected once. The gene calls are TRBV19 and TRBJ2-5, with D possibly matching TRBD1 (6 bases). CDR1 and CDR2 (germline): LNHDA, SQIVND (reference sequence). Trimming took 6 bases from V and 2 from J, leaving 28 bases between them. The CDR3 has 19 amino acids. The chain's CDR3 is CASSPTMNIPGHLQETQYF. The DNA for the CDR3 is TGTGCCAGTAGCCCAACCATGAATATACCGGGACACCTTCAAGAGACCCAGTACTTC.

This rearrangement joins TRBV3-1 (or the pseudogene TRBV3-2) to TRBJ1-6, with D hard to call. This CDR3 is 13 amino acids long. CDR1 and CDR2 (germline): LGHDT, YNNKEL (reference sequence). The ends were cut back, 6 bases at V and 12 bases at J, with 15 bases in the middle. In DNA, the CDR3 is TGTGCCAGCAGTCCTAATCAATCGGGACCCCTCCACTTT. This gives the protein CASSPNQSGPLHF.

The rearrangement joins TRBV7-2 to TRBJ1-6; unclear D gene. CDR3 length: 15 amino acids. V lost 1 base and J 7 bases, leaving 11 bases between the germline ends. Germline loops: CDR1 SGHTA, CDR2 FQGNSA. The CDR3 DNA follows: TGTGCCAGCAGCTTAGTGCTACAGAACAATTCACCCCTCCACTTT. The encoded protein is CASSLVLQNNSPLHF.

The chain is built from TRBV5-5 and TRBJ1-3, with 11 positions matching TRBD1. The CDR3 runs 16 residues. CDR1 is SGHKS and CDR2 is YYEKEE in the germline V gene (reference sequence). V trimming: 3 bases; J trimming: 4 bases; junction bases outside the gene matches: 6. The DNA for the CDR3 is TGTGCCAGCAGCTCCGGACAGGGGGCGTTCGGAAACACCATATATTTT. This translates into CASSSGQGAFGNTIYF.

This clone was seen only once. The CDR3 DNA reads as TGTGCCAGCAGCCAGGGTCAGGGGAGCTATGGCTACACCTTC. As protein: CASSQGQGSYGYTF. The genes are TRBV3-1 (or the pseudogene TRBV3-2) and TRBJ1-2; tentatively, D is TRBD1 (6 bases). V lost 3 bases, J lost 4 bases, and 12 bases lay in between. Germline values: CDR1 LGHDT, CDR2 YNNKEL (reference sequence). The CDR3 has 14 amino acids.

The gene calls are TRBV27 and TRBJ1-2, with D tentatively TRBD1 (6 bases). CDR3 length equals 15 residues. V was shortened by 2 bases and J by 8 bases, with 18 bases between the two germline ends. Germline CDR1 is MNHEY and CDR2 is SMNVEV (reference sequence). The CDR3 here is CASSLEGESQGGYTF. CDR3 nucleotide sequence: TGTGCCAGCAGTTTAGAGGGGGAGAGCCAAGGAGGCTACACCTTC.

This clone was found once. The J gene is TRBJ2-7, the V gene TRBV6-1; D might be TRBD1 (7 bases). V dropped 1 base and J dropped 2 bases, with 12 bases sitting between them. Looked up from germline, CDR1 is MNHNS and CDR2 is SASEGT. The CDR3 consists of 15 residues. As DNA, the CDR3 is TGTGCCAGCAGTGAAGGCGGGACAGCCCCCTACGAGCAGTACTTC. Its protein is CASSEGGTAPYEQYF.

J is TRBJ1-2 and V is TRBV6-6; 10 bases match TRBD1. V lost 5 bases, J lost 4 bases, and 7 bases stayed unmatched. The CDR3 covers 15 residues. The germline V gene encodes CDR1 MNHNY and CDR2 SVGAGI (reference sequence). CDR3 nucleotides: TGTGCCAGCAGTATCACGGGACAGGGGTTCTATGGCTACACCTTC. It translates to CASSITGQGFYGYTF.

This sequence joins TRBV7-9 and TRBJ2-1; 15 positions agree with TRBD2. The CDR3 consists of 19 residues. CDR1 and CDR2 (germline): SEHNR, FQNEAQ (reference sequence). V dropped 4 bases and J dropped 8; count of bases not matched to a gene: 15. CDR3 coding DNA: TGTGCCAGCAGCTCGACCGGGACTAGCGGGGGGCCCCTCGGTGATGAGCAGTTCTTC. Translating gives CASSSTGTSGGPLGDEQFF.

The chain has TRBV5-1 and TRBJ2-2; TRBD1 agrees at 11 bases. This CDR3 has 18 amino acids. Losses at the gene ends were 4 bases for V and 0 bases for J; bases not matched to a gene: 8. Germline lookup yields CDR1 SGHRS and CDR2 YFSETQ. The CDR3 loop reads CASSRPRDRGTNTGELFF. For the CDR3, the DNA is TGCGCCAGCAGCAGACCCCGGGACAGGGGGACGAACACCGGGGAGCTGTTTTTT.

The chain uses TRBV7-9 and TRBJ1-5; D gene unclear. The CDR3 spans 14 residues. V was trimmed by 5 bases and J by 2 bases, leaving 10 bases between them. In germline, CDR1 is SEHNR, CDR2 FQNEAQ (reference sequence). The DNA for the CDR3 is TGTGCCAGCAGCCCCCTGGGAGGCAATCAGCCCCAGCATTTT. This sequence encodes CASSPLGGNQPQHF.

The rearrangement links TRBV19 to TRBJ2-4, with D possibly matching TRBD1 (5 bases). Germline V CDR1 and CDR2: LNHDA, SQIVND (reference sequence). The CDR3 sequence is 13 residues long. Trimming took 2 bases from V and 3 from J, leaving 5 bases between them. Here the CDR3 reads CASSITGKNIQYF. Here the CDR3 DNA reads TGTGCCAGTAGTATAACAGGCAAAAACATTCAGTACTTC.

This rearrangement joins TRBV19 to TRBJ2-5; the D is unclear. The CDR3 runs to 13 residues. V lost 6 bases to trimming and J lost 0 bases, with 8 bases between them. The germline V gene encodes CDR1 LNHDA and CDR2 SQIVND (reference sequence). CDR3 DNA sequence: TGTGCCAGTAGCGAAGCGTACCAAGAGACCCAGTACTTC. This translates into CASSEAYQETQYF.

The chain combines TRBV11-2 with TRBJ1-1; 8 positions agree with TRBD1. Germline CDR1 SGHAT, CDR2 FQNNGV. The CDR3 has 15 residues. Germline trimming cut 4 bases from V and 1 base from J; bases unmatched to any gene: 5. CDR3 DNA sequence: TGTGCCAGCAGCTCGCGGACAGGGCAGAACACTGAAGCTTTCTTT. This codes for CASSSRTGQNTEAFF.

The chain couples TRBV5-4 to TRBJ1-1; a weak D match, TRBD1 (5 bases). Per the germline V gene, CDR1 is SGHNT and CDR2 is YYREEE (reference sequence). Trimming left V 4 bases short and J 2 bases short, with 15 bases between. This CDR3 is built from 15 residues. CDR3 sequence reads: CASSPREGINTEAFF. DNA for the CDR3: TGTGCCAGCAGCCCACGGGAGGGGATTAACACTGAAGCTTTCTTT.